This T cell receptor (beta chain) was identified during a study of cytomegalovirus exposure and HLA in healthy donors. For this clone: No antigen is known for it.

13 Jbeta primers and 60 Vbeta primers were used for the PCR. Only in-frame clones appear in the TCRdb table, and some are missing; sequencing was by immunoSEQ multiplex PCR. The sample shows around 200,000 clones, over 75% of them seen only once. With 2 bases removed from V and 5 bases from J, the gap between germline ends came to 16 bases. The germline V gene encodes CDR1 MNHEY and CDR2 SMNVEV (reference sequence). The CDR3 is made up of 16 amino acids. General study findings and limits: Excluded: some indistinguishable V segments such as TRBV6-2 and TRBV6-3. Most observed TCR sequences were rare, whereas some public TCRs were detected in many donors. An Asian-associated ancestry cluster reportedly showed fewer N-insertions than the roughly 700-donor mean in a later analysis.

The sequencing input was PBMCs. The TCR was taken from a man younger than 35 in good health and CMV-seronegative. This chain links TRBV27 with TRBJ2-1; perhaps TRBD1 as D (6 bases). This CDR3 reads CASSLVLAGVDNEQFF. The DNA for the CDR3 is TGTGCCAGCAGTTTAGTATTGGCAGGGGTTGACAATGAGCAGTTCTTC.